The clone carrying this T cell receptor beta chain showed up many times. Pregnant or lactating patients were excluded, as were those with uncontrolled infection or other autoimmune disease. Amplification of TCR beta CDR3 regions was performed using RNA transcripts as template. Researchers ran a first-round RT-PCR on the TCR CDR3 using the HTBI primer set. TCRdb called the multiplex PCR reads again in MiXCR, with one record for every CDR3 protein. This table has 350,000 to 400,000 distinct CDR3 sequences, more than 12% appearing once. This sample stems from a study of T cells in Graves' hyperthyroidism and ophthalmopathy. The TCR was taken from a woman aged 25-40 years with Graves' hyperthyroidism. Sequencing input: blood.

In DNA, the CDR3 is TGTGCCAGCAGTGAAAGCGGCGAGCAGTACTTC. It is translated as CASSESGEQYF. The chain links TRBV2 to TRBJ2-7; TRBD2 is a possible D gene (5 bases). CDR1 and CDR2 from the germline V gene are SNHLY and FYNNEI. Trimming took off 2 bases at V and 6 bases at J, with 5 bases between the two ends. The CDR3 totals 11 residues. The entire variable domain, with the rest obtained from reference TRBV2 and TRBJ2-7, is as follows: EPEVTQTPSHQVTQMGQEVILRCVPISNHLYFYWYRQILGQKVEFLVSFYNNEISEKSEIFDDQFSVERPDGSNFTLKIRSTKLEDSAMYFCASSESGEQYFGPGTRLTVT.